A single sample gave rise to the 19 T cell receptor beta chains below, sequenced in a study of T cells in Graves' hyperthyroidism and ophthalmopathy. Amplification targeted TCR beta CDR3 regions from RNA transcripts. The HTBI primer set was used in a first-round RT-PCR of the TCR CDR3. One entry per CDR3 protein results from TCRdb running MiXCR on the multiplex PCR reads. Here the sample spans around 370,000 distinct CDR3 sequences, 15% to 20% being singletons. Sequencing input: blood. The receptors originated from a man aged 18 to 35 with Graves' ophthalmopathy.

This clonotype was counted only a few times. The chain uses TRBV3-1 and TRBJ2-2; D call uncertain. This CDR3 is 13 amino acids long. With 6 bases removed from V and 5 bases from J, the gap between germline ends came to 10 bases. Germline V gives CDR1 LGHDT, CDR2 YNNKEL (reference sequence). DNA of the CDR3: TGTGCCAGCAGGGGCATGGGGACCGGGGAGCTGTTTTTT. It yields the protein CASRGMGTGELFF.

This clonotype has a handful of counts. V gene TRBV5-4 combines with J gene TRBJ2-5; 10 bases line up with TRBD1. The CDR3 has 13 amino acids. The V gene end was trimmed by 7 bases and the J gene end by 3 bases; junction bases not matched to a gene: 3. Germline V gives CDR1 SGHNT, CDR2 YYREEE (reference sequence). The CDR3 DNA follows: TGTGCCAGCCGGGGGACAGGGGAAGAGACCCAGTACTTC. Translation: CASRGTGEETQYF. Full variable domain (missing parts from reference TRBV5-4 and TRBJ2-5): ETGVTQSPTHLIKTRGQQVTLRCSSQSGHNTVSWYQQALGQGPQFIFQYYREEENGRGNFPPRFSGLQFPNYSSELNVNALELDDSALYLCASRGTGEETQYFGPGTRLLVL.

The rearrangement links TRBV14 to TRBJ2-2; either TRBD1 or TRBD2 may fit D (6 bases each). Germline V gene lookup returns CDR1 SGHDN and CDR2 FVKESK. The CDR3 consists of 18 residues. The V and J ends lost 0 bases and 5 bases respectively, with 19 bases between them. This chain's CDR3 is CASSQDAPRGRWTGELFF. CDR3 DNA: TGTGCCAGCAGCCAAGATGCCCCAAGGGGGAGGTGGACCGGGGAGCTGTTTTTT.

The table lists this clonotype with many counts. The CDR3 coding sequence is TGCGCCAGCAGTGGAGGGGAGGGAAGGGTAGAAGCTTTCTTT. This gives the protein CASSGGEGRVEAFF. This chain joins TRBV10-2 and TRBJ1-1, with D perhaps matching TRBD1 (5 bases). The germline CDR1 and CDR2 sequences are WSHSY and SAAADI. V lost 4 bases to trimming and J lost 8 bases, with 17 bases between them. This CDR3 comprises 14 residues.

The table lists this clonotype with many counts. This chain's CDR3 is CASSGAWGTTNEKLFF. The CDR3 nucleotides are TGTGCCAGCAGCGGGGCTTGGGGGACAACTAATGAAAAACTGTTTTTT. V usage is TRBV28 and J usage is TRBJ1-4; tentative D call: TRBD1 (5 bases). Per the germline V gene, CDR1 is MDHEN and CDR2 is SYDVKM. Trimming shortened V by 6 bases and J by 0 bases, and 14 bases separated the two germline ends. The CDR3 loop spans 16 amino acids.

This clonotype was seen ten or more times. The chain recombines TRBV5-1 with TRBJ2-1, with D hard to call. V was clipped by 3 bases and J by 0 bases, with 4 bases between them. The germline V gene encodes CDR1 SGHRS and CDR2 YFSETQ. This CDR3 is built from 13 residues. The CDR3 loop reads CASSSSSYNEQFF. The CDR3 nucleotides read TGCGCCAGCAGCTCATCCTCCTACAATGAGCAGTTCTTC.

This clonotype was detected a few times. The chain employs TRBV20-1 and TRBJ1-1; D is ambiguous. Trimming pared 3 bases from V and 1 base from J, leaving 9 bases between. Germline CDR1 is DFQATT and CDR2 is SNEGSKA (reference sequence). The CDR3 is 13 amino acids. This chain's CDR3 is CSASNPKNTEAFF. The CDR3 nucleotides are TGCAGTGCTAGTAACCCCAAGAACACTGAAGCTTTCTTT.

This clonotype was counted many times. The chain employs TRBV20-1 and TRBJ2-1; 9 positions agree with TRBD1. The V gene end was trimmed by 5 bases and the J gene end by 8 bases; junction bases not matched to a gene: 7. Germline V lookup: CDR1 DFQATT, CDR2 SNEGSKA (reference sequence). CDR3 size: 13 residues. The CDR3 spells CSALTGGQDEQFF. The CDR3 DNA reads TGCAGTGCTTTAACAGGGGGCCAGGATGAGCAGTTCTTC.

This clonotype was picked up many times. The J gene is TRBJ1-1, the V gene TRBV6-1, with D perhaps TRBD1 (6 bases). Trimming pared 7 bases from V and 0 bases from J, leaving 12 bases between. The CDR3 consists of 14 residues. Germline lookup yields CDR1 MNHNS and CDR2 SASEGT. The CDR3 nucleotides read TGTGCCAGCACTTCCGAGGGGGTGAACACTGAAGCTTTCTTT. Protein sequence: CASTSEGVNTEAFF.

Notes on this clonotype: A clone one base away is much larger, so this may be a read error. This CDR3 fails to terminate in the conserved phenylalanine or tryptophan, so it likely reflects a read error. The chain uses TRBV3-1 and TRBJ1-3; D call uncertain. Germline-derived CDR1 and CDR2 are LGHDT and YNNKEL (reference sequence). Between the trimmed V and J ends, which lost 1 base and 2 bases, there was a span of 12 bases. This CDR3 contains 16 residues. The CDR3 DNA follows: TGTGCCAGCAGCCAAGGAAGATTGACACCTGGAAACACCATATATTCT. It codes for CASSQGRLTPGNTIYS.

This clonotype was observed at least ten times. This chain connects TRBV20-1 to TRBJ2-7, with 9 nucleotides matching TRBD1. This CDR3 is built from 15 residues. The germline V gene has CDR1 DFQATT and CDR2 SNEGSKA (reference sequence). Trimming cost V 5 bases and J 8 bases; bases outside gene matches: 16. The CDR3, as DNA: TGCAGTGCTCCCCCCCGGGACAGGGACTTCCGAAAGCAGTACTTC. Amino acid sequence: CSAPPRDRDFRKQYF.

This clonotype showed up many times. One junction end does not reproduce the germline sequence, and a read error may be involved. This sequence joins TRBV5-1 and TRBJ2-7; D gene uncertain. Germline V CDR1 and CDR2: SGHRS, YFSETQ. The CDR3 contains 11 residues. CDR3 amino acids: CASSNSYEQYF. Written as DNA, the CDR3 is TGTGCCAGCTCCAACAGCTACGAGCAGTACTTC.

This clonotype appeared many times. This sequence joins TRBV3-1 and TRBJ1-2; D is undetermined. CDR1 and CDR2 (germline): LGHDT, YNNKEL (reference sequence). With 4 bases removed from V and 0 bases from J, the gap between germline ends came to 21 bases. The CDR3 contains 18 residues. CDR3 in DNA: TGTGCCAGCAGCCCCCCCCCTTGGACGACAAACTCTAACTATGGCTACACCTTC. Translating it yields CASSPPPWTTNSNYGYTF.

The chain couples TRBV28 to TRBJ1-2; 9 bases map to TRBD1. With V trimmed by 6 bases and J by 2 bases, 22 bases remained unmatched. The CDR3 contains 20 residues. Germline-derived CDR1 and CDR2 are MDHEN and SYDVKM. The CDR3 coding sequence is TGTGCCAGCAGCCCTCACAGGGGGCCGAGTGTGGACGGAGAAAACTATGGCTACACCTTC. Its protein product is CASSPHRGPSVDGENYGYTF.

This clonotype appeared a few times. The CDR3 bases are TGTGCCAGCACCGCGGGCCGAGTCCCGTTTTTT. Its protein product is CASTAGRVPFF. The J gene is TRBJ2-2, the V gene TRBV6-1; the D gene is possibly TRBD2 (5 bases). CDR1 and CDR2 from the germline V gene are MNHNS and SASEGT. The V gene lost 7 bases and the J gene lost 16 bases, with 16 bases spanning the gap. The CDR3 contains 11 residues.

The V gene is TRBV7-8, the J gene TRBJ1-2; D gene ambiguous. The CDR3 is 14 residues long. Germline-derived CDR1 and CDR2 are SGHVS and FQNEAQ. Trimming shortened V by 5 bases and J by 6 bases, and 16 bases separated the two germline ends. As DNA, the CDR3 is TGTGCCAGCAGCCAAGAGCTCGCGGGGAATGGCTACACCTTC. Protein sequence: CASSQELAGNGYTF.

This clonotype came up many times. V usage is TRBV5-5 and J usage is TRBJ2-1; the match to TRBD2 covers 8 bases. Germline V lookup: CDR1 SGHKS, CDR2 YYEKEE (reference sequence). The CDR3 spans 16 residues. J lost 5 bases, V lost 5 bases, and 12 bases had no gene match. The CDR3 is CASSPIAGTSHNEQFF. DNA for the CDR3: TGTGCCAGCAGTCCTATAGCGGGGACGTCCCACAATGAGCAGTTCTTC. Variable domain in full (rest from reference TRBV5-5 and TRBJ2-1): DAGVTQSPTHLIKTRGQQVTLRCSPISGHKSVSWYQQVLGQGPQFIFQYYEKEERGRGNFPDRFSARQFPNYSSELNVNALLLGDSALYLCASSPIAGTSHNEQFFGPGTRLTVL.

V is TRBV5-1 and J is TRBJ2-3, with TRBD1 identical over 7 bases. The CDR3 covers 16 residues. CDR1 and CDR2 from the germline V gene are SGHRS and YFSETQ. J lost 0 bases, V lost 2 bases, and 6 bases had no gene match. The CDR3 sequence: CASSFGTGVSTDTQYF. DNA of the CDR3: TGCGCCAGCAGCTTCGGAACAGGGGTGAGCACAGATACGCAGTATTTT.

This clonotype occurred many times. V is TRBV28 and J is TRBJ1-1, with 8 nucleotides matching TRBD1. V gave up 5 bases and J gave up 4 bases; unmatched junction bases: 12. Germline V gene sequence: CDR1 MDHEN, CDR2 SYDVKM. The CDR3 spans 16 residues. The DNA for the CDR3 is TGTGCCAGCAGTCCCCGGGAACAGGGGGGCGGCACTGAAGCTTTCTTT. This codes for CASSPREQGGGTEAFF.